A single sample is the source of the 30 T cell receptor beta chains below, sequenced in a study of blood T cell repertoires in COVID-19 (dated by TCRdb to about 2020). Receptor amplification or capture employed the immunoSEQ multiplex PCR assay. The immuneACCESS repertoire file appears here via TCRdb, limited to in-frame rearrangements. These files lack a portion of the clones; in checked studies, under half of the deficit traces to unresolved V genes, and the cause of the others is not known. The sample table shows 150,000 to 200,000 clones, and 83% are seen once. Together, the top ten hold 6.5% to 8.5% of the sample. Specimen: peripheral blood. All receptors derive from a woman between 65 and 79 years old with COVID-19, enrolled during active disease.

The rearrangement uses TRBV29-1 and TRBJ2-1; the match to TRBD2 covers 9 bases. V lost 5 bases, J lost 6 bases, and 14 bases stayed unmatched. The CDR3 is made up of 16 amino acids. In germline, CDR1 is SQVTM, CDR2 ANQGSEA. DNA of the CDR3: TGCAGCGTTAAGGGGTTTGCGGGAGGGCCTCTCAATGAGCAGTTCTTC. Protein: CSVKGFAGGPLNEQFF.

V and J are TRBV7-2 and TRBJ2-5, with D unresolved. The CDR3 length is 14 residues. Trimming removed 4 bases from V and 2 bases from J, with 11 bases in between. CDR1 and CDR2 from the germline V gene are SGHTA and FQGNSA. In DNA, the CDR3 is TGTGCCAGCAGCTCCTTTGGTCAGCAAGAGACCCAGTACTTC. This gives the protein CASSSFGQQETQYF.

Points on this clone: The sample carries other DNA sequences with the same CDR3. The chain combines TRBV18 with TRBJ1-1, with D unresolved. Germline values: CDR1 KGHSH, CDR2 LQKENI. Trimming removed 3 bases from V and 0 bases from J, with 5 bases in between. The CDR3 totals 13 residues. CDR3 in amino acids: CASSPGLNTEAFF. CDR3 coding DNA: TGTGCCAGCTCACCCGGGTTGAACACTGAAGCTTTCTTT.

The chain carries TRBV28 and TRBJ1-5; D perhaps matches TRBD1 (5 bases). The V gene's germline CDR1 is MDHEN and CDR2 SYDVKM. The CDR3 totals 16 residues. V shed 3 bases and J shed 3 bases, with 15 bases lying between them. DNA of the CDR3: TGTGCCAGCAGTTTCAAAACTCCAGGGTCCAATCAGCCCCAGCATTTT. The encoded protein is CASSFKTPGSNQPQHF.

The chain carries TRBV9 and TRBJ2-3; D remains ambiguous. Germline CDR1 SGDLS, CDR2 YYNGEE. The V and J ends lost 0 bases and 0 bases respectively, with 2 bases between them. The CDR3 has 13 residues. This CDR3 is CASSVVSTDTQYF. The CDR3 bases are TGTGCCAGCAGCGTAGTAAGCACAGATACGCAGTATTTT.

The chain employs TRBV28 and TRBJ1-1; 8 nucleotides line up with TRBD1. From germline, CDR1 is MDHEN and CDR2 SYDVKM. This CDR3 region has 15 residues. J lost 4 bases, V lost 4 bases, and 8 bases had no gene match. The CDR3 DNA sequence: TGTGCCAGCAGTTCCACAGGGGGAATAGGCACTGAAGCTTTCTTT. Translating it yields CASSSTGGIGTEAFF.

The chain recombines TRBV6-5 with TRBJ1-3, with TRBD1 as a possible D gene (6 bases). The V end was cut by 2 bases, the J end by 4 bases, with 9 bases between. Germline CDR1 is MNHEY and CDR2 is SVGAGI. This CDR3 comprises 14 residues. CDR3 coding DNA: TGTGCCAGCAGTTACGGGACACAAGGAAACACCATATATTTT. Residues: CASSYGTQGNTIYF.

This chain uses TRBV24-1 with TRBJ2-7; 8 bases match TRBD1. The CDR3 covers 16 residues. V trimming: 3 bases; J trimming: 7 bases; junction bases outside the gene matches: 13. Looked up from germline, CDR1 is KGHDR and CDR2 is SFDVKD. The CDR3 spells CATSDPTGQGAREQYF. The CDR3, as DNA: TGTGCCACCAGTGATCCAACGGGTCAGGGGGCGAGAGAGCAGTACTTC.

This clone was detected only once. The chain has TRBV7-9 and TRBJ1-5; D may be TRBD1 (6 bases). The CDR3 runs 16 residues. Trimming cost V 5 bases and J 1 base, with 15 bases left between them. Germline values: CDR1 SEHNR, CDR2 FQNEAQ (reference sequence). CDR3 region: CASSATRGPSNQPQHF. The CDR3 DNA follows: TGTGCCAGCAGCGCGACCAGGGGTCCGAGCAATCAGCCCCAGCATTTT.

The chain is built from TRBV9 and TRBJ1-1; 9 nucleotides line up with TRBD1. Germline lookup yields CDR1 SGDLS and CDR2 YYNGEE. The V gene end was trimmed by 1 base and the J gene end by 1 base; junction bases not matched to a gene: 8. This CDR3 has 17 amino acids. The CDR3 coding sequence is TGTGCCAGCAGCGTATCCGGGACAGGGTTAACGAACACTGAAGCTTTCTTT. It specifies CASSVSGTGLTNTEAFF.

The V and J genes are TRBV7-3 and TRBJ2-1; TRBD1 agrees at 8 bases. After removal of 5 bases from V and 5 bases from J, the junction contained 2 bases not matched to a gene. The CDR3 length is 13 residues. The germline V gene has CDR1 SGHTA and CDR2 FQGTGA. This chain's CDR3 is CASSVDRDNEQFF. The DNA for the CDR3 is TGTGCCAGCAGCGTGGACAGGGACAATGAGCAGTTCTTC.

This clone was seen a few times. The rearrangement joins TRBV2 to TRBJ1-5; 9 bases are a match to TRBD1. J lost 4 bases, V lost 8 bases, and 3 bases had no gene match. Germline CDR1 and CDR2: SNHLY and FYNNEI. CDR3 length: 13 residues. The CDR3 sequence: CASGGQGNQPQHF. The CDR3 DNA follows: TGTGCCAGCGGGGGACAGGGAAATCAGCCCCAGCATTTT.

The chain combines TRBV7-9 with TRBJ2-7; 9 positions agree with TRBD2. The V segment lost 5 bases and the J segment 0 bases; nucleotides outside the gene matches: 5. Looked up from germline, CDR1 is SEHNR and CDR2 is FQNEAQ (reference sequence). The CDR3 covers 15 residues. The CDR3 DNA sequence: TGTGCCAGCAGCCCGACTAGCGGAGGCTCCTACGAGCAGTACTTC. This encodes CASSPTSGGSYEQYF.

This sequence joins TRBV3-1 (or the pseudogene TRBV3-2) and TRBJ2-1; 10 bases are a match to TRBD2. J lost 2 bases, V lost 4 bases, and 2 bases had no gene match. The germline V gene encodes CDR1 LGHDT and CDR2 YNNKEL (reference sequence). This CDR3 comprises 15 residues. Written as DNA, the CDR3 is TGTGCCAGCAGCCTAGCGGGAGGAACCTACAATGAGCAGTTCTTC. This gives the protein CASSLAGGTYNEQFF.

V gene TRBV6-5 combines with J gene TRBJ1-1; a possible D gene is TRBD1 (6 bases). Trimming took 2 bases from V and 0 from J, leaving 7 bases between them. The CDR3 has 14 residues. Germline CDR1 reads MNHEY; CDR2 reads SVGAGI. Here the CDR3 reads CASSYQGLNTEAFF. DNA of the CDR3: TGTGCCAGCAGTTACCAGGGGCTGAACACTGAAGCTTTCTTT.

The gene calls are TRBV27 and TRBJ2-1; D gene ambiguous. This CDR3 region has 15 residues. Germline-derived CDR1 and CDR2 are MNHEY and SMNVEV (reference sequence). V was trimmed by 6 bases and J by 6 bases, leaving 18 bases between them. Here the CDR3 reads CASREALISPNEQFF. For the CDR3, the DNA is TGTGCCAGCAGAGAGGCGCTGATAAGCCCCAATGAGCAGTTCTTC.

This clone was detected only a few times. The CDR3 nucleotides read TGTGCCAGCACCCCAACGACTAGCGGATTTACCTACGAGCAGTACTTC. Translation gives CASTPTTSGFTYEQYF. This chain joins TRBV6-2 or TRBV6-3 and TRBJ2-7; 9 positions agree with TRBD2. Germline V gives CDR1 MNHEY, CDR2 SVGEGT. V shed 7 bases, J shed 2 bases, and the junction held 12 bases outside the gene matches. The CDR3 runs to 16 residues.

In the case of this clone: No conserved phenylalanine or tryptophan ends this CDR3, so it is likely a read error. Because the CDR3's place on the DNA is in doubt, the DNA is left out and the CDR3 is given as listed by TCRdb. Here the CDR3 reads CASSERGNGGQAIFI. This chain joins TRBV6-1 and TRBJ2-7; the D call of TRBD1 is as the table states it, not checked on the DNA. Germline lookup yields CDR1 MNHNS and CDR2 SASEGT. The CDR3 totals 15 residues, both ends included.

The CDR3 here is CASSPRWGQNTEAFF. CDR3 nucleotides: TGTGCCAGCAGCCCTCGGTGGGGACAGAACACTGAAGCTTTCTTT. The V call is TRBV7-2, the J call TRBJ1-1, with D perhaps TRBD1 (6 bases). V was clipped by 5 bases and J by 1 base, with 14 bases between them. Germline CDR1 SGHTA, CDR2 FQGNSA. This CDR3 region has 15 residues.

V and J are TRBV9 and TRBJ2-1; 8 bases line up with TRBD1. The CDR3 runs to 16 residues. Germline CDR1 reads SGDLS; CDR2 reads YYNGEE. V lost 0 bases to trimming and J lost 9 bases; unmatched junction nucleotides: 11. The CDR3 is CASSVGGSGGIGEQFF. CDR3 coding DNA: TGTGCCAGCAGCGTAGGAGGATCAGGGGGCATCGGTGAGCAGTTCTTC. Filled out from reference TRBV9 and TRBJ2-1, the complete variable domain reads DSGVTQTPKHLITATGQRVTLRCSPRSGDLSVYWYQQSLDQGLQFLIQYYNGEERAKGNILERFSAQQFPDLHSELNLSSLELGDSALYFCASSVGGSGGIGEQFFGPGTRLTVL.

This clone was detected many times. This sequence joins TRBV5-1 and TRBJ1-1; 7 positions agree with TRBD1. Germline trimming cut 3 bases from V and 0 bases from J; bases unmatched to any gene: 8. Per the germline V gene, CDR1 is SGHRS and CDR2 is YFSETQ. This CDR3 region has 16 residues. The CDR3 coding sequence is TGCGCCAGCAGCTGGCGACAGGGCGGGGTGAACACTGAAGCTTTCTTT. It encodes CASSWRQGGVNTEAFF.

The chain uses TRBV7-2 and TRBJ2-5, with D hard to call. Trimming left V 1 base short and J 5 bases short, with 5 bases between. This CDR3 comprises 12 residues. Germline V gene lookup returns CDR1 SGHTA and CDR2 FQGNSA. CDR3 nucleotides: TGTGCCAGCAGCTTAGTTCCGGAGACCCAGTACTTC. Its protein is CASSLVPETQYF.

The chain joins TRBV5-4 to TRBJ1-4, with D perhaps matching TRBD1 (5 bases). This CDR3 has 15 residues. Germline V gene sequence: CDR1 SGHNT, CDR2 YYREEE (reference sequence). With 4 bases removed from V and 6 bases from J, the gap between germline ends came to 16 bases. CDR3: CASSPKGGGDEKLFF. In DNA form, the CDR3 reads TGTGCCAGCAGCCCGAAGGGTGGAGGGGATGAAAAACTGTTTTTT.

The genes are TRBV19 and TRBJ2-2, with unresolved D. The V and J ends lost 4 bases and 4 bases respectively, with 13 bases between them. The germline V gene encodes CDR1 LNHDA and CDR2 SQIVND (reference sequence). The CDR3 is 15 residues long. The CDR3 sequence is CASSNRVRGTGELFF. The DNA for the CDR3 is TGTGCCAGTAGTAATCGGGTTCGTGGCACCGGGGAGCTGTTTTTT.

DNA of the CDR3: TGTGCCAGCAGTTTTGAGGGACAGGTCAATCAGCCCCAGCATTTT. It translates to CASSFEGQVNQPQHF. The gene calls are TRBV27 and TRBJ1-5; 8 bases map to TRBD1. J lost 3 bases, V lost 3 bases, and 4 bases had no gene match. CDR3 size: 15 residues. The germline gives CDR1 MNHEY, CDR2 SMNVEV (reference sequence).

The chain uses TRBV24-1 and TRBJ2-5; 11 bases map to TRBD2. Per germline, CDR1 KGHDR and CDR2 SFDVKD. CDR3 length: 15 amino acids. After removal of 5 bases from V and 5 bases from J, the junction contained 6 bases not matched to a gene. The CDR3 DNA is TGTGCCACCAGTGGTAGCGGGAGGGCCTGGGAGACCCAGTACTTC. Its protein product is CATSGSGRAWETQYF.

The CDR3 DNA is TGTGCCAGCAGCTTATTATCGAGGGCCCATACGCAGTATTTT. Translating it yields CASSLLSRAHTQYF. The chain uses TRBV7-2 and TRBJ2-3; the D gene is possibly TRBD2 (5 bases). The CDR3 covers 14 residues. Between the trimmed V and J ends, which lost 2 bases and 7 bases, there was a span of 13 bases. Germline lookup yields CDR1 SGHTA and CDR2 FQGNSA.

This sequence joins TRBV10-3 and TRBJ1-5; TRBD1 matches at 9 bases. V lost 2 bases to trimming and J lost 5 bases; unmatched junction nucleotides: 4. The CDR3 contains 15 residues. CDR1 and CDR2 (germline): ENHRY, SYGVKD. As DNA, the CDR3 is TGTGCCATCAGTGAGGGGACAGGGCGCCATCAGCCCCAGCATTTT. Translated, it gives CAISEGTGRHQPQHF.

V is TRBV30 and J is TRBJ1-2; tentative D call: TRBD1 (6 bases). From germline, CDR1 is GTSNPN and CDR2 SVGIG (reference sequence). Trimming pared 0 bases from V and 2 bases from J, leaving 13 bases between. The CDR3 length is 15 residues. The CDR3 sequence is CAWSVAGALNYGYTF. The CDR3 nucleotides are TGTGCCTGGAGTGTAGCAGGGGCTTTGAACTATGGCTACACCTTC.

This chain joins TRBV27 and TRBJ1-6; 8 bases align to TRBD1. Germline values: CDR1 MNHEY, CDR2 SMNVEV (reference sequence). With 5 bases clipped from V and 6 bases from J, the junction kept 9 bases outside the gene matches. CDR3 length equals 16 residues. Written as DNA, the CDR3 is TGTGCCAGCAGTAAAGGACAGGGATTCTTTAATTCACCCCTCCACTTT. As protein: CASSKGQGFFNSPLHF.